A single sample is the source of the 21 T cell receptor beta chains below, sequenced in a study of blood T cell repertoires in COVID-19 (dated by TCRdb to 2018 to 2021). Libraries were prepared through the immunoSEQ multiplex PCR assay. Sourced from immuneACCESS, this table was stored by TCRdb with only in-frame sequences that have V and J called. A share of the clones is absent; for the studies checked, an unresolved V gene accounts for under half, and the remainder has no known explanation. The sample yields roughly 400,000 clones; about 90% were counted once. Of the sample, about 0.6% falls within the top ten clones. What was sequenced was PBMCs or T cells enriched from blood (not recorded which). Receptors originate from a man younger than 35 who had recovered from COVID-19.

The gene calls are TRBV30 and TRBJ1-3; the D is unclear. The CDR3 is 13 residues long. V lost 5 bases, J lost 0 bases, and 8 bases lay in between. Germline CDR1 reads GTSNPN; CDR2 reads SVGIG (reference sequence). The CDR3 region has the DNA TGTGCCTGGGCCCACATCTCTGGAAACACCATATATTTT. Translation gives CAWAHISGNTIYF. Together with reference TRBV30 and TRBJ1-3, the CDR3 gives the full variable domain: SQTIHQWPATLVQPVGSPLSLECTVEGTSNPNLYWYRQAAGRGLQLLFYSVGIGQISSEVPQNLSASRPQDRQFILSSKKLLLSDSGFYLCAWAHISGNTIYFGEGSWLTVV.

The chain combines TRBV7-9 with TRBJ2-1, with 7 positions matching TRBD1. With V trimmed by 5 bases and J by 5 bases, 6 bases remained unmatched. The CDR3 consists of 14 residues. Germline CDR1 reads SEHNR; CDR2 reads FQNEAQ (reference sequence). In nucleotides, the CDR3 is TGTGCCAGCAGCCTGGGAAGGGGGCACAATGAGCAGTTCTTC. Its translation is CASSLGRGHNEQFF.

V usage is TRBV29-1 and J usage is TRBJ1-4; TRBD1 aligns across 9 bases. Germline loops: CDR1 SQVTM, CDR2 ANQGSEA. The CDR3 is 13 residues long. The ends lost 4 bases at V and 8 bases at J; junction bases unmatched: 5. The CDR3 nucleotides read TGCAGCGTTGCCGGGACAGGGCAGGAAAAACTGTTTTTT. It codes for CSVAGTGQEKLFF.

J is TRBJ1-1 and V is TRBV7-3; the match to TRBD1 covers 10 bases. V shed 0 bases and J 3 bases; nucleotides not matched to a gene: 13. This CDR3 region has 19 residues. CDR1 SGHTA and CDR2 FQGTGA come from the germline V gene. CDR3 loop: CASSLTGWVDRGSHTEAFF. In nucleotides, the CDR3 is TGTGCCAGCAGCTTAACCGGTTGGGTGGACAGGGGGTCACACACTGAAGCTTTCTTT.

The gene calls are TRBV7-8 and TRBJ2-5; D remains unclear. V lost 7 bases and J 5 bases, leaving 17 bases between the germline ends. This CDR3 is built from 14 residues. Germline CDR1 reads SGHVS; CDR2 reads FQNEAQ. In DNA, the CDR3 is TGTGCCAGCAACCTCGGTTCCCTATGGGAGACCCAGTACTTC. Its translation is CASNLGSLWETQYF.

The genes are TRBV28 and TRBJ2-3, with D maybe TRBD2 (6 bases). In germline, CDR1 is MDHEN, CDR2 SYDVKM. The length of the CDR3 is 16 residues. Trimming pared 1 base from V and 2 bases from J, leaving 13 bases between. Here the CDR3 reads CASSLFGRDDTDTQYF. The CDR3 DNA follows: TGTGCCAGCAGTTTATTTGGGCGGGATGACACAGATACGCAGTATTTT.

This clone was observed a handful of times. The chain is built from TRBV10-3 and TRBJ1-1, with D possibly TRBD1 on 6 matching bases. The CDR3 extends over 15 amino acids. Trimming stripped 4 bases from V and 8 bases from J, with 20 bases between. Germline V gives CDR1 ENHRY, CDR2 SYGVKD. CDR3 in DNA: TGTGCCATCAGTGTAGACGGGGGGGCAGCCTCAGAAGCTTTCTTT. Translation gives CAISVDGGAASEAFF.

This clone was counted once. The V call is TRBV11-2, the J call TRBJ1-2; weak D call: TRBD1 (5 bases). The length of the CDR3 is 14 residues. V lost 5 bases and J 4 bases, leaving 14 bases between the germline ends. Germline CDR1 is SGHAT and CDR2 is FQNNGV. CDR3 DNA sequence: TGTGCCAGCAGCCCCGGCGGGGCCTCCTATGGCTACACCTTC. Encoded protein: CASSPGGASYGYTF.

This sequence joins TRBV21-1 and TRBJ2-1; TRBD1, the table's D call, lacks a check against the DNA. TRBV21-1 corresponds to a pseudogene. The CDR3 has 15 residues. The CDR3 DNA sequence: TGTGCCAGCAGCTACAGGGGGCGCCGAGTCTATGAGCAGTTCTTC. It translates to CASSYRGRRVYEQFF.

The chain recombines TRBV15 with TRBJ1-3; no reliable D call. V lost 0 bases, J lost 0 bases, and 6 bases lay in between. CDR1 is LNHNV and CDR2 is YYDKDF in the germline V gene (reference sequence). This CDR3 comprises 15 residues. The chain's CDR3 is CATSRDKLSGNTIYF. CDR3 bases: TGTGCCACCAGCAGAGATAAGCTCTCTGGAAACACCATATATTTT.

The gene calls are TRBV13 and TRBJ2-7; the D gene is possibly TRBD2 (6 bases). With 0 bases removed from V and 0 bases from J, the gap between germline ends came to 9 bases. CDR1 is PRHDT, CDR2 FYEKMQ, per germline (reference sequence). The length of the CDR3 is 15 residues. The CDR3 here is CASSLGGGLSYEQYF. The DNA of the CDR3 is TGTGCCAGCAGCTTAGGGGGGGGACTCTCCTACGAGCAGTACTTC.

The rearrangement links TRBV7-9 to TRBJ2-1; 13 positions agree with TRBD2. CDR3 length equals 17 residues. The junction had 8 bases not matched to a gene; V was cut back by 5 bases and J by 4 bases. CDR1 is SEHNR, CDR2 FQNEAQ, per germline (reference sequence). CDR3 protein: CASSPTGLAGPYNEQFF. The CDR3 DNA sequence: TGTGCCAGCAGCCCGACGGGACTAGCGGGGCCATACAATGAGCAGTTCTTC.

V and J are TRBV5-1 and TRBJ2-1; D unclear. The CDR3 length is 13 residues. The germline V gene encodes CDR1 SGHRS and CDR2 YFSETQ. The V end was cut by 1 base, the J end by 3 bases, with 5 bases between. The CDR3 sequence: CASSLSNYNEQFF. For the CDR3, the DNA is TGCGCCAGCAGCTTGTCTAACTACAATGAGCAGTTCTTC.

The gene calls are TRBV29-1 and TRBJ1-4; 9 nucleotides line up with TRBD1. The CDR3 sequence is 15 residues long. The V segment lost 7 bases and the J segment 7 bases; nucleotides outside the gene matches: 13. In germline, CDR1 is SQVTM, CDR2 ANQGSEA. In DNA, the CDR3 is TGCAGCGGTGCCTACGGGACAGGGATGAGTGAAAAACTGTTTTTT. Encoded protein: CSGAYGTGMSEKLFF.

The chain has TRBV11-3 and TRBJ1-6; 7 bases match TRBD1. V was pared by 4 bases and J by 4 bases, with 4 bases of the junction left unmatched. CDR3 size: 15 residues. CDR1 and CDR2 from the germline V gene are SGHNT and YENEEA. In nucleotides, the CDR3 is TGTGCCAGCAGCTCCCAGACAGGGTATAATTCACCCCTCCACTTT. Translating gives CASSSQTGYNSPLHF. Based on the CDR3 plus reference TRBV11-3 and TRBJ1-6, the full variable domain is EAGVVQSPRYKIIEKKQPVAFWCNPISGHNTLYWYLQNLGQGPELLIRYENEEAVDDSQLPKDRFSAERLKGVDSTLKIQPAELGDSAVYLCASSSQTGYNSPLHFGNGTRLTVT.

The rearrangement links TRBV11-3 to TRBJ2-2, with 13 bases matching TRBD2. CDR3 length equals 16 residues. Unmatched junction bases numbered 8, after V lost 5 bases and J lost 8 bases. CDR1 SGHNT and CDR2 YENEEA come from the germline V gene. The CDR3 DNA reads TGTGCCAGCAGCCCTGGACTAGCGGGAGCCAGTGGGGAGCTGTTTTTT. The encoded protein is CASSPGLAGASGELFF.

This clone has a single count. The rearrangement links TRBV3-1 (or the pseudogene TRBV3-2) to TRBJ1-1, with a tentative D call TRBD1 (5 bases). Germline CDR1 and CDR2: LGHDT and YNNKEL (reference sequence). With 5 bases removed from V and 7 bases from J, the gap between germline ends came to 14 bases. The CDR3 totals 13 residues. This CDR3 reads CASSWGEAGEAFF. The CDR3 region has the DNA TGTGCCAGCAGCTGGGGGGAGGCCGGTGAAGCTTTCTTT.

The rearrangement uses TRBV28 and TRBJ2-3, with 7 bases identical to TRBD1. The germline CDR1 and CDR2 sequences are MDHEN and SYDVKM. The CDR3 is 15 residues long. V trimming: 6 bases; J trimming: 1 base; junction bases outside the gene matches: 7. In nucleotides, the CDR3 is TGTGCCAGCAGAGACAGGGCGCCGGGCACAGATACGCAGTATTTT. Translated: CASRDRAPGTDTQYF.

The chain couples TRBV5-1 to TRBJ2-7; 10 bases match TRBD2. Trimming took 6 bases from V and 7 from J; bases not matched to a gene: 10. CDR3 length: 14 amino acids. CDR1 and CDR2 from the germline V gene are SGHRS and YFSETQ. The CDR3 region has the DNA TGCGCCAGCACCAGAGCGGGAGGGCCGGAAGAGCAGTACTTC. Amino acids: CASTRAGGPEEQYF.

V usage is TRBV4-1 and J usage is TRBJ1-5; no definite D call. Trimming cost V 1 base and J 2 bases, with 15 bases left between them. Germline CDR1 reads MGHRA; CDR2 reads YSYEKL. The CDR3 loop spans 17 amino acids. The CDR3: CASSQGLRREGNQPQHF. As DNA, the CDR3 is TGCGCCAGCAGCCAAGGACTGAGACGGGAGGGCAATCAGCCCCAGCATTTT.

The rearrangement joins TRBV19 to TRBJ2-3; a weak D match, TRBD1 (5 bases). Germline CDR1 and CDR2: LNHDA and SQIVND (reference sequence). This CDR3 region has 12 residues. The V end was cut by 7 bases, the J end by 2 bases, with 7 bases between. The CDR3 nucleotides are TGTGCCAGTAAGGGGAACACAGATACGCAGTATTTT. This codes for CASKGNTDTQYF.